The 24 T cell receptor beta chains presented below share a single source sample, sequenced in a study of cytomegalovirus exposure and HLA in healthy donors. The protocol was immunoSEQ multiplex PCR, while the TCRdb copy is restricted to in-frame clones and leaves out a portion. The sample shows 120,000 or so clones, roughly 89% of them seen only once. Sequencing input: PBMCs. All receptors derive from a woman between 18 and 30 years old in good health and CMV-seronegative.

The chain links TRBV4-1 to TRBJ1-6, with a tentative D call TRBD1 (6 bases). The CDR3 loop spans 16 amino acids. The V gene's germline CDR1 is MGHRA and CDR2 YSYEKL. Trimming pared 0 bases from V and 10 bases from J, leaving 16 bases between. DNA for the CDR3: TGCGCCAGCAGCCAAGAGGCAGGGGCCGAAAACTCACCCCTCCACTTT. Amino acid sequence: CASSQEAGAENSPLHF.

The chain employs TRBV27 and TRBJ2-7; unclear D gene. CDR1 and CDR2 (germline): MNHEY, SMNVEV (reference sequence). CDR3 length: 14 amino acids. Deletions cut 2 bases from V and 2 bases from J, with 10 bases between. CDR3 in DNA: TGTGCCAGCAGTTTAGTTTCCCCAACCTACGAGCAGTACTTC. Protein product: CASSLVSPTYEQYF.

The chain has TRBV6-5 and TRBJ2-6; 7 bases fit TRBD1. CDR1 and CDR2 from the germline V gene are MNHEY and SVGAGI. The trim removed 7 bases at V and 2 bases at J, leaving 2 bases unmatched. This CDR3 comprises 14 residues. This CDR3 is CASTDRAGANVLTF. The CDR3 nucleotides are TGTGCCAGCACCGACAGGGCTGGGGCCAACGTCCTGACTTTC.

In DNA, the CDR3 is TGTGCCAGCAGCTCGAATTGGGGAAGGACTAGTGTTTACAATGAGCAGTTCTTC. Translated, it gives CASSSNWGRTSVYNEQFF. The chain uses TRBV5-8 and TRBJ2-1; 7 positions match TRBD2. CDR1 is SGHTS and CDR2 is YDEGEE in the germline V gene. V lost 3 bases to trimming and J lost 4 bases; unmatched junction nucleotides: 16. CDR3 length: 18 amino acids.

The chain combines TRBV28 with TRBJ1-4; perhaps TRBD1 as D (5 bases). V lost 6 bases and J 2 bases, leaving 10 bases between the germline ends. The CDR3 has 14 residues. CDR1 is MDHEN, CDR2 SYDVKM, per germline. CDR3 sequence reads: CASSGGITNEKLFF. Written as DNA, the CDR3 is TGTGCCAGCAGCGGGGGGATTACTAATGAAAAACTGTTTTTT.

V usage is TRBV5-1 and J usage is TRBJ2-1; TRBD1 might be the D (6 bases). Germline assignment: CDR1 SGHRS and CDR2 YFSETQ. V was shortened by 0 bases and J by 2 bases, with 21 bases between the two germline ends. This CDR3 comprises 19 residues. CDR3 sequence reads: CASSLGTAPTIITYNEQFF. The CDR3 DNA reads as TGCGCCAGCAGCTTGGGGACAGCCCCTACAATAATTACCTACAATGAGCAGTTCTTC.

This clone occurred a few times. The genes are TRBV4-1 and TRBJ1-2; D may be TRBD1 (6 bases). The CDR3 loop spans 14 amino acids. CDR1 is MGHRA, CDR2 YSYEKL, per germline. The V end was cut by 4 bases, the J end by 4 bases, with 13 bases between. The CDR3 loop is CASSPQGTFYGYTF. The DNA of the CDR3 is TGCGCCAGCAGCCCCCAGGGGACGTTCTATGGCTACACCTTC.

This clone was seen a single time. The chain is built from TRBV5-5 and TRBJ1-4, with 9 bases identical to TRBD1. Trimming at V came to 4 bases and at J to 3 bases, leaving 4 bases not matched to a gene. The CDR3 is 15 residues long. The germline gives CDR1 SGHKS, CDR2 YYEKEE (reference sequence). The CDR3 DNA reads as TGTGCCAGCAGCCTGGACAGGGGTGCTAATGAAAAACTGTTTTTT. As protein: CASSLDRGANEKLFF.

The genes are TRBV28 and TRBJ2-7; TRBD2 matches at 8 bases. CDR1 is MDHEN, CDR2 SYDVKM, per germline. CDR3 length equals 13 residues. The V and J ends lost 6 bases and 0 bases, in that order; junction bases with no gene match: 1. The CDR3 region has the DNA TGTGCCAGCAGCAGCGGGGGCTCCTACGAGCAGTACTTC. The encoded protein is CASSSGGSYEQYF.

The chain couples TRBV5-1 to TRBJ1-4; no definite D call. CDR1 is SGHRS and CDR2 is YFSETQ in the germline V gene. V lost 4 bases to trimming and J lost 4 bases, with 11 bases between them. The CDR3 length is 14 residues. The CDR3 region is CASSPDGDNEKLFF. The DNA of the CDR3 is TGCGCCAGCAGCCCGGACGGGGATAATGAAAAACTGTTTTTT.

This chain uses TRBV6-5 with TRBJ1-2; D gene unclear. The CDR3 extends over 14 amino acids. CDR1 MNHEY and CDR2 SVGAGI come from the germline V gene. V lost 2 bases and J lost 2, with 9 bases in between. In DNA form, the CDR3 reads TGTGCCAGCAGTTACCGAGATCGCAACTATGGCTACACCTTC. Protein sequence: CASSYRDRNYGYTF.

This rearrangement joins TRBV6-5 to TRBJ2-1, with 9 nucleotides matching TRBD2. The trim removed 6 bases at V and 8 bases at J, leaving 8 bases unmatched. Per germline, CDR1 MNHEY and CDR2 SVGAGI. The length of the CDR3 is 14 residues. The chain's CDR3 is CASRGSREGHEQFF. The CDR3 DNA reads TGTGCCAGCAGAGGATCGCGGGAGGGACATGAGCAGTTCTTC.

This chain links TRBV9 with TRBJ2-5, with 9 positions matching TRBD1. Losses at the gene ends were 4 bases for V and 4 bases for J; bases not matched to a gene: 11. The germline CDR1 and CDR2 sequences are SGDLS and YYNGEE. CDR3 length: 16 residues. CDR3 bases: TGTGCCAGCAGCTTACCTCGAACAGGGGGCGCAGAGACCCAGTACTTC. Protein sequence: CASSLPRTGGAETQYF.

The chain joins TRBV5-6 to TRBJ2-7, with D possibly TRBD1 on 6 matching bases. This CDR3 has 14 amino acids. Trimming took off 0 bases at V and 7 bases at J, with 14 bases between the two ends. Germline CDR1 SGHDT, CDR2 YYEEEE. The CDR3 bases are TGTGCCAGCAGCTTGGGGGGGCGCGATCTTGAGCAGTACTTC. Its translation: CASSLGGRDLEQYF.

The chain couples TRBV18 to TRBJ2-1; 11 bases map to TRBD2. The germline V gene encodes CDR1 KGHSH and CDR2 LQKENI. Trimming at V came to 0 bases and at J to 4 bases, leaving 5 bases not matched to a gene. This CDR3 contains 17 residues. The CDR3: CASSPPSGTSGYNEQFF. CDR3 in DNA: TGTGCCAGCTCACCACCTTCCGGGACTAGCGGTTACAATGAGCAGTTCTTC.

The genes are TRBV29-1 and TRBJ2-3; 7 positions match TRBD1. CDR3 length equals 13 residues. Per germline, CDR1 SQVTM and CDR2 ANQGSEA. The J segment lost 1 base and the V segment lost 3 bases, leaving 1 base of the junction unmatched. CDR3 DNA: TGCAGCGTTGATGGACAGGGCACAGATACGCAGTATTTT. Its translation is CSVDGQGTDTQYF.

The chain carries TRBV6-1 and TRBJ1-2; 10 bases are a match to TRBD1. CDR3 length equals 14 residues. Germline V gene sequence: CDR1 MNHNS, CDR2 SASEGT. Losses at the gene ends were 5 bases for V and 6 bases for J; bases not matched to a gene: 6. This CDR3 reads CASSRTGQGNGYTF. The DNA of the CDR3 is TGTGCCAGCAGTAGAACGGGACAGGGGAATGGCTACACCTTC.

This clone was counted once. The chain employs TRBV5-6 and TRBJ2-7; D is ambiguous. The CDR3 length is 14 residues. V was clipped by 4 bases and J by 0 bases, with 11 bases between them. Per the germline V gene, CDR1 is SGHDT and CDR2 is YYEEEE. The CDR3 protein is CASSHSLRSYEQYF. The CDR3 nucleotides are TGTGCCAGCAGCCATAGTCTTCGCTCCTACGAGCAGTACTTC.

The chain has TRBV6-1 and TRBJ2-1; possible D gene TRBD2, 5 bases. Trimming pared 4 bases from V and 5 bases from J, leaving 12 bases between. CDR3 length equals 14 residues. Per the germline V gene, CDR1 is MNHNS and CDR2 is SASEGT. CDR3 loop: CASSAPSRHNEQFF. For the CDR3, the DNA is TGTGCCAGCAGTGCCCCTAGCAGACACAATGAGCAGTTCTTC.

The chain carries TRBV7-2 and TRBJ2-7; TRBD2 matches at 9 bases. Germline loops: CDR1 SGHTA, CDR2 FQGNSA. V shed 4 bases, J shed 4 bases, and the junction held 11 bases outside the gene matches. CDR3 size: 16 residues. CDR3 amino acids: CASSSGGTSRRYEQYF. The CDR3 DNA reads as TGTGCCAGCAGCTCCGGCGGGACTAGCAGACGGTACGAGCAGTACTTC. The full variable domain, with the rest looked up from reference TRBV7-2 and TRBJ2-7, is GAGVSQSPSNKVTEKGKDVELRCDPISGHTALYWYRQSLGQGLEFLIYFQGNSAPDKSGLPSDRFSAERTGGSVSTLTIQRTQQEDSAVYLCASSSGGTSRRYEQYFGPGTRLTVT.

The V call is TRBV9, the J call TRBJ2-1; 9 nucleotides agree with TRBD2. CDR1 SGDLS and CDR2 YYNGEE come from the germline V gene. The CDR3 runs to 18 residues. Germline trimming cut 4 bases from V and 0 bases from J; bases unmatched to any gene: 11. CDR3 coding DNA: TGTGCCAGCAGCCACCTTCGGGCGGGAGGGAGCTCCTACAATGAGCAGTTCTTC. Translating it yields CASSHLRAGGSSYNEQFF.

The gene calls are TRBV5-1 and TRBJ2-7; TRBD2 matches at 10 bases. The germline CDR1 and CDR2 sequences are SGHRS and YFSETQ. Trimming cost V 4 bases and J 0 bases; bases outside gene matches: 4. CDR3 length: 15 residues. The CDR3 nucleotides are TGCGCCAGCAGCCCTGTAGCGGGAGGCTCCTACGAGCAGTACTTC. Amino acids: CASSPVAGGSYEQYF.

The gene calls are TRBV29-1 and TRBJ2-7, with 8 bases aligning to TRBD2. Germline CDR1 is SQVTM and CDR2 is ANQGSEA. The CDR3 contains 15 residues. J was trimmed by 3 bases and V by 6 bases; bases with no gene match: 13. In DNA, the CDR3 is TGCAGCGTCCGCCTCAGACTAGCGAGAAACTACGAGCAGTACTTC. This sequence encodes CSVRLRLARNYEQYF.

V and J are TRBV5-1 and TRBJ1-2; tentatively, D is TRBD1 (6 bases). The germline V gene has CDR1 SGHRS and CDR2 YFSETQ. The CDR3 loop spans 13 amino acids. V was clipped by 4 bases and J by 7 bases, with 14 bases between them. The DNA of the CDR3 is TGCGCCAGCAGCCCCGATACAGGGTTTGGCTACACCTTC. It specifies CASSPDTGFGYTF.